The 29 T cell receptor beta chains presented below share a single source sample, sequenced in a study of Ad26.COV2.S vaccination and SARS-CoV-2 variants. Assay: immunoSEQ multiplex PCR; the TCRdb copy retains only in-frame clones and omits some. Of about 330,000 clones in the sample, 90% are singletons; the top ten hold roughly 6%. Treatment indicated: 15 to 20 received Ad26.COV2.S at low or high dose, single or two shots; roughly five received placebo; per-sample allocation not given. Day 63 following the first vaccine or placebo injection was when the samples were taken. The input for sequencing was peripheral blood, taken in a trial of Ad26.COV2.S vaccine versus placebo. The receptors stem from a person between 18 and 65 years old who received the Ad26.COV2.S COVID-19 vaccine or a placebo.

The chain recombines TRBV23-1 with TRBJ1-5; D ambiguous. TRBV23-1 is noted as an ORF with a role that remains uncertain. The CDR3 is made up of 13 amino acids. Trimming left V 1 base short and J 6 bases short, with 7 bases between. The CDR3 DNA sequence: TGCGCCAGCAGTCAATATCCGGGTCAGCCCCAGCATTTT. Residues: CASSQYPGQPQHF.

The V and J genes are TRBV11-2 and TRBJ2-1; 12 positions agree with TRBD2. V was clipped by 5 bases and J by 0 bases; unmatched bases: 8. This CDR3 region has 18 residues. The germline V gene encodes CDR1 SGHAT and CDR2 FQNNGV. As DNA, the CDR3 is TGTGCCAGCAGCCGAGGACTAGCGGGGAAAAGCTCCTACAATGAGCAGTTCTTC. Amino acids: CASSRGLAGKSSYNEQFF. Filled out from reference TRBV11-2 and TRBJ2-1, the complete variable domain reads EAGVAQSPRYKIIEKRQSVAFWCNPISGHATLYWYQQILGQGPKLLIQFQNNGVVDDSQLPKDRFSAERLKGVDSTLKIQPAKLEDSAVYLCASSRGLAGKSSYNEQFFGPGTRLTVL.

The chain carries TRBV15 and TRBJ2-7, with unresolved D. Trimming shortened V by 0 bases and J by 5 bases, and 17 bases separated the two germline ends. This CDR3 has 16 residues. Per germline, CDR1 LNHNV and CDR2 YYDKDF (reference sequence). CDR3 sequence (DNA): TGTGCCACCAGCAGAGAGGGAATTTCTGCGTCTGACGAGCAGTACGTC. Protein product: CATSREGISASDEQYV.

This sequence joins TRBV4-1 and TRBJ2-3; 9 bases agree with TRBD2. Germline trimming cut 4 bases from V and 0 bases from J; bases unmatched to any gene: 17. The CDR3 length is 20 residues. CDR1 MGHRA and CDR2 YSYEKL come from the germline V gene. The CDR3 DNA sequence: TGCGCCAGCAGCCCCCCCGGCGGTAGCGGGAGCCGGTGGAGCACAGATACGCAGTATTTT. Translating it yields CASSPPGGSGSRWSTDTQYF.

The chain recombines TRBV29-1 with TRBJ2-2; D possibly matches TRBD1 or TRBD2 (5 bases each). V was pared by 8 bases and J by 2 bases, with 15 bases between. CDR3 length: 14 residues. CDR1 is SQVTM, CDR2 ANQGSEA, per germline. The CDR3 sequence: CSMKGRVNTGELFF. The DNA of the CDR3 is TGCAGCATGAAGGGGCGGGTTAACACCGGGGAGCTGTTTTTT.

The chain has TRBV11-2 and TRBJ1-3; TRBD1 aligns across 9 bases. V shed 5 bases, J shed 0 bases, and the junction held 8 bases outside the gene matches. The CDR3 totals 17 residues. Germline CDR1 SGHAT, CDR2 FQNNGV. CDR3 residues: CASSRTGQGLSGNTIYF. DNA for the CDR3: TGTGCCAGCAGCCGGACGGGACAGGGCCTCTCTGGAAACACCATATATTTT.

V is TRBV5-6 and J is TRBJ1-2; a possible D gene is TRBD1 (5 bases). The ends were cut back, 1 base at V and 4 bases at J, with 8 bases in the middle. The germline gives CDR1 SGHDT, CDR2 YYEEEE. There are 13 residues in the CDR3. In DNA, the CDR3 is TGTGCCAGCAGCTTGAGACAGCCCTATGGCTACACCTTC. Translation: CASSLRQPYGYTF. Variable domain in full (rest from reference TRBV5-6 and TRBJ1-2): DAGVTQSPTHLIKTRGQQVTLRCSPKSGHDTVSWYQQALGQGPQFIFQYYEEEERQRGNFPDRFSGHQFPNYSSELNVNALLLGDSALYLCASSLRQPYGYTFGSGTRLTVV.

CDR3 in amino acids: CASSYNGYEQFF. In DNA form, the CDR3 reads TGTGCCAGCAGCTATAACGGGTATGAGCAGTTCTTC. The chain links TRBV7-3 to TRBJ2-1; D is ambiguous. This CDR3 comprises 12 residues. CDR1 is SGHTA and CDR2 is FQGTGA in the germline V gene. V gave up 4 bases and J gave up 8 bases, with 9 bases separating them.

The chain carries TRBV7-6 and TRBJ2-7; D possibly matches TRBD1 or TRBD2 (6 bases each). The CDR3 runs to 15 residues. Germline loops: CDR1 SGHVS, CDR2 FNYEAQ. V lost 1 base and J lost 4, with 14 bases in between. The CDR3 region is CASSLDPGATYEQYF. CDR3 sequence (DNA): TGTGCCAGCAGCTTAGATCCGGGGGCTACGTACGAGCAGTACTTC. The complete variable domain, with remaining parts taken from reference TRBV7-6 and TRBJ2-7, reads GAGVSQSPRYKVTKRGQDVALRCDPISGHVSLYWYRQALGQGPEFLTYFNYEAQQDKSGLPNDRFSAERPEGSISTLTIQRTEQRDSAMYRCASSLDPGATYEQYFGPGTRLTVT.

The genes are TRBV9 and TRBJ2-3; 10 nucleotides align to TRBD2. Germline trimming cut 0 bases from V and 0 bases from J; bases unmatched to any gene: 10. Germline CDR1 reads SGDLS; CDR2 reads YYNGEE. There are 19 residues in the CDR3. CDR3 sequence: CASSVDGAGGTESTDTQYF. The CDR3 DNA sequence: TGTGCCAGCAGCGTAGACGGAGCGGGAGGGACCGAAAGCACAGATACGCAGTATTTT. The whole variable domain, filled in from reference TRBV9 and TRBJ2-3, reads DSGVTQTPKHLITATGQRVTLRCSPRSGDLSVYWYQQSLDQGLQFLIQYYNGEERAKGNILERFSAQQFPDLHSELNLSSLELGDSALYFCASSVDGAGGTESTDTQYFGPGTRLTVL.

This rearrangement joins TRBV10-3 to TRBJ2-1; D assignment may be TRBD1 or TRBD2 (5 bases each). This CDR3 comprises 17 residues. V shed 4 bases and J shed 3 bases, with 19 bases lying between them. Germline CDR1 ENHRY, CDR2 SYGVKD. CDR3 DNA: TGTGCCATCAGTGTCCCCGGAGAGGGGATAGACTACAATGAGCAGTTCTTC. This translates into CAISVPGEGIDYNEQFF.

The chain combines TRBV7-9 with TRBJ2-7; D remains ambiguous. The germline V and J ends were trimmed by 5 bases and 5 bases, with 19 bases remaining between them. CDR3 size: 15 residues. CDR1 and CDR2 from the germline V gene are SEHNR and FQNEAQ (reference sequence). CDR3 sequence: CASSPSGRRSHEQYF. Here the CDR3 DNA reads TGTGCCAGCAGCCCGTCGGGCAGAAGATCCCACGAGCAGTACTTC.

The chain recombines TRBV19 with TRBJ1-1, with a weak D call TRBD1 (6 bases). Trimming took 3 bases from V and 4 from J, leaving 9 bases between them. Germline V gene data show CDR1 as LNHDA and CDR2 as SQIVND (reference sequence). This CDR3 spans 13 amino acids. As DNA, the CDR3 is TGTGCCAGTAGTATTACCAGGGGCACTGAAGCTTTCTTT. This codes for CASSITRGTEAFF. Filled out from reference TRBV19 and TRBJ1-1, the complete variable domain reads DGGITQSPKYLFRKEGQNVTLSCEQNLNHDAMYWYRQDPGQGLRLIYYSQIVNDFQKGDIAEGYSVSREKKESFPLTVTSAQKNPTAFYLCASSITRGTEAFFGQGTRLTVV.

V and J are TRBV6-5 and TRBJ2-1; TRBD1 aligns across 10 bases. Germline assignment: CDR1 MNHEY and CDR2 SVGAGI. The V gene end was trimmed by 6 bases and the J gene end by 10 bases; junction bases not matched to a gene: 12. This CDR3 comprises 15 residues. CDR3 in amino acids: CASSREVTGGEEQFF. The CDR3 DNA reads TGTGCCAGCAGCCGCGAAGTGACAGGGGGCGAGGAGCAGTTCTTC.

The CDR3 loop is CASSKELKGGDRGGCEQFF. For the CDR3, the DNA is TGTGCCAGCAGCAAAGAATTGAAGGGAGGGGACAGGGGCGGCTGTGAGCAGTTCTTC. J is TRBJ2-1 and V is TRBV21-1; TRBD1, the table's D call, lacks a check against the DNA. TRBV21-1 is marked as a pseudogene. This CDR3 comprises 19 residues.

The V call is TRBV28, the J call TRBJ2-3; 7 nucleotides align to TRBD1. The CDR3 totals 13 residues. Germline trimming cut 4 bases from V and 9 bases from J; bases unmatched to any gene: 7. Germline CDR1 is MDHEN and CDR2 is SYDVKM. CDR3 residues: CASSSATGHTQYF. CDR3 nucleotides: TGTGCCAGCAGTTCCGCGACAGGGCACACGCAGTATTTT.

V is TRBV11-3 and J is TRBJ2-1; D not certain. CDR1 and CDR2 (germline): SGHNT, YENEEA. The CDR3 is 13 residues long. The V and J ends lost 2 bases and 4 bases respectively, with 6 bases between them. The CDR3 here is CASSLSSYNEQFF. The CDR3 DNA is TGTGCCAGCAGCTTATCATCTTACAATGAGCAGTTCTTC.

This chain uses TRBV7-9 with TRBJ2-1; 9 bases agree with TRBD2. The V and J ends lost 1 base and 5 bases, in that order; junction bases with no gene match: 6. This CDR3 has 16 residues. Per germline, CDR1 SEHNR and CDR2 FQNEAQ (reference sequence). For the CDR3, the DNA is TGTGCCAGCAGCTTAGTAGCGGGAGTTTTTAACAATGAGCAGTTCTTC. Protein: CASSLVAGVFNNEQFF.

V is TRBV27 and J is TRBJ2-7; TRBD2 agrees at 8 bases. Looked up from germline, CDR1 is MNHEY and CDR2 is SMNVEV (reference sequence). The V gene end was trimmed by 10 bases and the J gene end by 7 bases; junction bases not matched to a gene: 12. The CDR3 runs 13 residues. The CDR3 here is CATLQGSGGEQYV. The CDR3 DNA sequence: TGTGCCACCCTACAGGGTTCGGGGGGGGAGCAGTACGTC.

This clone showed up just once. The CDR3 bases are TGTGCCAGCAAGCGGGGCGAGGGTAGGAGCTCCTACAATGAGCAGTTCTTC. Protein sequence: CASKRGEGRSSYNEQFF. V is TRBV2 and J is TRBJ2-1; 7 bases fit TRBD2. Germline V CDR1 and CDR2: SNHLY, FYNNEI. With 7 bases clipped from V and 0 bases from J, the junction kept 12 bases outside the gene matches. The length of the CDR3 is 17 residues.

The CDR3 loop is CASSGTGGAADTQYF. The CDR3 DNA follows: TGTGCCAGTAGCGGGACAGGGGGAGCGGCAGATACGCAGTATTTT. The chain uses TRBV19 and TRBJ2-3; 11 positions match TRBD1. The V and J ends lost 6 bases and 4 bases, in that order; junction bases with no gene match: 6. The CDR3 is 15 residues long. Germline assignment: CDR1 LNHDA and CDR2 SQIVND (reference sequence).

This sequence joins TRBV7-9 and TRBJ1-3; possibly TRBD1 for D (5 bases). V was shortened by 3 bases and J by 1 base, with 16 bases between the two germline ends. This CDR3 contains 17 residues. CDR1 is SEHNR, CDR2 FQNEAQ, per germline (reference sequence). CDR3 amino acids: CASSFQGYDSSGNTIYF. In nucleotides, the CDR3 is TGTGCCAGCAGCTTCCAGGGTTATGATTCGTCTGGAAACACCATATATTTT.

The CDR3 protein is CASSQRTYSREKLFF. DNA for the CDR3: TGCGCCAGCAGTCAGAGAACATACTCGAGGGAAAAACTGTTTTTT. The gene calls are TRBV10-2 and TRBJ1-4, with D unresolved. V lost 5 bases and J 8 bases, leaving 18 bases between the germline ends. The CDR3 has 15 amino acids. The germline CDR1 and CDR2 sequences are WSHSY and SAAADI.

The CDR3 loop is CASSPWGQGDTEAFF. CDR3 sequence (DNA): TGTGCCAGCAGTCCATGGGGGCAGGGGGACACTGAAGCTTTCTTT. This sequence joins TRBV28 and TRBJ1-1; 7 bases fit TRBD1. Trimming cost V 5 bases and J 3 bases; bases outside gene matches: 9. From germline, CDR1 is MDHEN and CDR2 SYDVKM. CDR3 length: 15 amino acids.

This chain connects TRBV7-8 to TRBJ1-6; no definite D call. CDR1 SGHVS and CDR2 FQNEAQ come from the germline V gene. The CDR3 sequence is 14 residues long. The V gene lost 5 bases and the J gene lost 9 bases, with 14 bases spanning the gap. The CDR3 sequence is CASSQTRTTSPLHF. The CDR3 region has the DNA TGTGCCAGCAGCCAGACGCGAACCACTTCACCCCTCCACTTT.

The chain joins TRBV2 to TRBJ1-2; no firm D call. V was trimmed by 6 bases and J by 5 bases, leaving 7 bases between them. CDR1 and CDR2 (germline): SNHLY, FYNNEI. This CDR3 is 11 amino acids long. The CDR3 spells CASRAEYGYTF. CDR3 sequence (DNA): TGTGCCAGCAGGGCAGAGTATGGCTACACCTTC.

V and J are TRBV27 and TRBJ1-5; 9 bases fit TRBD1. This CDR3 region has 14 residues. With 6 bases clipped from V and 0 bases from J, the junction kept 0 bases outside the gene matches. Germline-derived CDR1 and CDR2 are MNHEY and SMNVEV (reference sequence). CDR3 loop: CASRGQGSNQPQHF. CDR3 coding DNA: TGTGCCAGCAGGGGACAGGGTAGCAATCAGCCCCAGCATTTT.

The sample holds a few counts of this clone. V and J are TRBV19 and TRBJ1-5; perhaps TRBD1 as D (6 bases). CDR1 LNHDA and CDR2 SQIVND come from the germline V gene (reference sequence). The V end was cut by 1 base, the J end by 0 bases, with 7 bases between. The CDR3 totals 15 residues. CDR3 DNA sequence: TGTGCCAGTAGTATAGGGGGGCTTAGCAATCAGCCCCAGCATTTT. Protein product: CASSIGGLSNQPQHF.

The chain links TRBV18 to TRBJ2-7; D is unresolved. This CDR3 is built from 14 residues. Trimming removed 3 bases at V and 2 bases at J, with 11 bases between. The germline CDR1 and CDR2 sequences are KGHSH and LQKENI. DNA for the CDR3: TGTGCCAGCTCACCTAGATCCAGGCCCTACGAGCAGTACGTC. Protein sequence: CASSPRSRPYEQYV.